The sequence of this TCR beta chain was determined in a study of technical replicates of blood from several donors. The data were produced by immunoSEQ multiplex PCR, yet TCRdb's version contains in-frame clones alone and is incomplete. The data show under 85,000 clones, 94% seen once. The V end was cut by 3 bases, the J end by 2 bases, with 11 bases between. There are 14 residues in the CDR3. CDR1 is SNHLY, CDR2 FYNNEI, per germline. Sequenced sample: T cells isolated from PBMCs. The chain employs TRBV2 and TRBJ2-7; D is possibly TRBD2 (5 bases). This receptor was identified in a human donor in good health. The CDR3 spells CASSDGNYPYEQYF. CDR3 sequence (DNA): TGTGCCAGCAGTGACGGGAACTACCCCTACGAGCAGTACTTC.